A selection of T cell receptor beta chains follows, all from one sample in a study of blood T cell repertoires in COVID-19. Assay: immunoSEQ multiplex PCR; the TCRdb copy retains only in-frame clones and omits some. The repertoire includes about 260,000 clones, 85% to 90% of them detected once, and over 4% sits in the top ten. Sequencing input: peripheral blood. The receptors shown here come from a woman aged 55-69 years with COVID-19, enrolled during active disease. CDR3s include the opening cysteine and the closing phenylalanine or tryptophan. Each record gives: J gene, D gene, V gene, clone size, CDR3 protein, CDR3 DNA. A D gene is named only where the DNA matches it firmly. Only part of the rows carry a size: once, few, many, or a class if the clone is expanded.

TRBJ2-1 | TRBD2 | TRBV15 | . | CATSRETRLSGSHGNEQFF | TGTGCCACCAGCAGAGAGACCAGGTTAAGCGGGAGTCACGGCAATGAGCAGTTCTTC
TRBJ1-1 | . | TRBV25-1 | . | CASSAGGRMNTEAFF | TGTGCCAGCAGTGCCGGCGGCAGAATGAACACTGAAGCTTTCTTT
TRBJ2-3 | TRBD1 | TRBV30 | . | CAWSVQQGRGTDTQYF | TGTGCCTGGAGCGTACAACAGGGGAGAGGCACAGATACGCAGTATTTT
TRBJ2-5 | . | TRBV7-9 | . | CASSLSQVQETQYF | TGTGCCAGCAGCTTATCTCAGGTACAAGAGACCCAGTACTTC
TRBJ2-7 | TRBD2 | TRBV29-1 | . | CSVEGTSWGYEQYF | TGCAGCGTTGAAGGGACTAGCTGGGGCTACGAGCAGTACTTC
TRBJ1-2 | TRBD1 | TRBV29-1 | . | CSVEGGTGGTYGYTF | TGCAGCGTTGAGGGGGGGACAGGGGGCACCTATGGCTACACCTTC
TRBJ1-1 | TRBD1 | TRBV10-3 | once | CAISGGTGKFTEAFF | TGTGCCATCAGCGGGGGGACAGGGAAGTTCACTGAAGCTTTCTTT
TRBJ1-1 | TRBD1 | TRBV9 | . | CASSVRSGGWLTEAFF | TGTGCCAGCAGCGTCCGGTCAGGGGGCTGGTTGACTGAAGCTTTCTTT
TRBJ1-1 | TRBD1 | TRBV18 | . | CASSPGQGRKTEAFF | TGTGCCAGCTCGCCCGGACAGGGGAGGAAAACTGAAGCTTTCTTT
TRBJ1-2 | . | TRBV5-5 | . | CASSSAERGAYYGYTF | TGTGCCAGCAGCTCGGCCGAACGGGGGGCATACTATGGCTACACCTTC
TRBJ2-1 | . | TRBV11-3 | . | CASSLDLRGWDEQFF | TGTGCCAGCAGCTTAGATCTTCGGGGATGGGATGAGCAGTTCTTC
TRBJ1-2 | . | TRBV6-5 | few | CASSRASNYGYTF | TGTGCCAGCAGCAGGGCATCTAACTATGGCTACACCTTC
TRBJ1-6 | TRBD1 | TRBV6-5 | once | CASSRGQGLGSPLHF | TGTGCCAGCAGCCGCGGACAGGGCTTGGGTTCACCCCTCCACTTT
TRBJ2-7 | TRBD2 | TRBV24-1 | . | CATSAVTSVEQYF | TGTGCCACCAGTGCCGTGACTAGCGTCGAGCAGTACTTC
TRBJ2-5 | TRBD2 | TRBV5-1 | . | CASSLGLAETQYF | TGCGCCAGCAGCCTAGGACTAGCGGAGACCCAGTACTTC
TRBJ1-5 | TRBD1 | TRBV19 | . | CASSTGQVFGDNQPQHF | TGTGCCAGTAGTACCGGACAGGTATTTGGTGACAATCAGCCCCAGCATTTT
TRBJ2-6 | . | TRBV13 | . | CASSGRSGANVLTF | TGTGCCAGCAGCGGGCGCTCTGGGGCCAACGTCCTGACTTTC
TRBJ1-4 | . | TRBV7-2 | few | CASSPGGGRGEKLFF | TGTGCCAGCAGCCCCGGGGGGGGGCGAGGTGAAAAACTGTTTTTT
TRBJ2-1 | . | TRBV27 | . | CASRGGTGKGYNEQFF | TGTGCCAGCAGGGGGGGGACAGGAAAAGGGTACAATGAGCAGTTCTTC
TRBJ2-1 | . | TRBV27 | . | CASRVLATYEQFF | TGTGCCAGCAGGGTCCTAGCTACATATGAGCAGTTCTTC
TRBJ2-2 | TRBD2 | TRBV9 | . | CASSAPLAGVPGELFF | TGTGCCAGCAGCGCACCCCTAGCGGGAGTCCCCGGGGAGCTGTTTTTT
TRBJ2-3 | TRBD1 | TRBV6-2/TRBV6-3 | once | CASSWTGSTQYF | TGTGCCAGCAGTTGGACAGGGTCTACGCAGTATTTT
TRBJ1-1 | . | TRBV28 | . | CASTSGTEAFF | TGTGCCAGCACCTCAGGGACTGAAGCTTTCTTT
TRBJ2-7 | TRBD1 | TRBV5-1 | . | CASSFETGVYEQYF | TGCGCCAGCAGCTTTGAGACAGGGGTCTACGAGCAGTACTTC
TRBJ2-1 | TRBD2 | TRBV11-2 | . | CASSLRLAGGQRVRDEQFF | TGTGCCAGCAGCTTAAGATTAGCGGGAGGGCAACGGGTGAGGGATGAGCAGTTCTTC
TRBJ2-3 | . | TRBV19 | . | CATGQLRTDTQYF | TGTGCCACCGGACAGTTACGCACAGATACGCAGTATTTT
TRBJ1-5 | . | TRBV19 | . | CASSIDRGSSNQPQHF | TGTGCCAGTAGTATAGACAGGGGAAGTAGCAATCAGCCCCAGCATTTT
TRBJ2-1 | TRBD1 | TRBV11-3 | . | CASSSRTGGLNEQFF | TGTGCCAGCAGCTCCAGGACAGGGGGACTAAATGAGCAGTTCTTC
TRBJ2-2 | TRBD2 | TRBV9 | . | CASSLAGGLTGELFF | TGTGCCAGCAGCCTAGCGGGAGGACTCACCGGGGAGCTGTTTTTT
TRBJ1-1 | TRBD1 | TRBV3-1/TRBV3-2 | . | CASSLGTGGTEAFF | TGTGCCAGCAGCCTTGGGACAGGGGGAACTGAAGCTTTCTTT
TRBJ2-1 | . | TRBV6-4 | . | CASSPSQGWNEQFF | TGTGCCAGCAGCCCCAGCCAGGGTTGGAATGAGCAGTTCTTC
TRBJ1-2 | . | TRBV7-2 | few | CASSLRDGVNYGYTF | TGTGCCAGCAGCTTACGAGACGGAGTTAACTATGGCTACACCTTC
TRBJ1-6 | TRBD1 | TRBV6-6 | . | CASSSTGEGSPLHF | TGTGCCAGCAGTTCCACAGGGGAAGGGTCACCCCTCCACTTT
TRBJ1-1 | . | TRBV2 | . | CASGSGMNTEAFF | TGTGCCAGCGGATCGGGGATGAACACTGAAGCTTTCTTT
TRBJ2-1 | TRBD1 | TRBV28 | . | CASFSQVTGPYNEQFF | TGTGCCAGCTTCTCGCAGGTGACAGGGCCCTACAATGAGCAGTTCTTC
TRBJ1-2 | . | TRBV19 | . | CASSIDGRDWDGYTF | TGTGCCAGTAGTATAGACGGCAGGGATTGGGATGGCTACACCTTC
TRBJ2-3 | TRBD2 | TRBV6-6 | . | CASSYLQREGTDTQYF | TGTGCCAGCAGTTACTTACAGCGGGAGGGAACAGATACGCAGTATTTT
TRBJ2-5 | TRBD2 | TRBV5-1 | . | CASSLSRGAGVLETQYF | TGCGCCAGCAGCTTGAGTCGGGGAGCGGGAGTCTTGGAGACCCAGTACTTC
TRBJ2-7 | . | TRBV12-3/TRBV12-4 | . | CASSFTELYEQYF | TGTGCCAGCAGTTTTACAGAGCTCTACGAGCAGTACTTC
TRBJ1-5 | . | TRBV18 | . | CASSRSGELQPQHF | TGTGCCAGCTCTAGATCTGGGGAGTTGCAGCCCCAGCATTTT
TRBJ2-7 | TRBD1 | TRBV28 | . | CASRYGGQGAYEQYF | TGTGCCAGCAGATATGGGGGACAGGGGGCCTACGAGCAGTACTTC
TRBJ1-5 | . | TRBV19 | . | CASSTGIWSNQPQHF | TGTGCCAGTAGTACAGGGATTTGGAGCAATCAGCCCCAGCATTTT
TRBJ1-5 | TRBD1 | TRBV5-5 | . | CASSPSSTGALGQPQHF | TGTGCCAGCAGCCCGAGTTCAACAGGGGCCTTAGGGCAGCCCCAGCATTTT
TRBJ2-1 | TRBD2 | TRBV3-1/TRBV3-2 | once | CASSPLAGGPSGNEQFF | TGTGCCAGCAGCCCACTAGCGGGAGGGCCCTCGGGCAATGAGCAGTTCTTC
TRBJ1-2 | TRBD1 | TRBV10-3 | . | CAIRGPSDGYTF | TGTGCCATTAGGGGGCCGTCGGATGGCTACACCTTC
TRBJ1-2 | . | TRBV9 | . | CASSGPLYTF | TGTGCCAGCAGCGGGCCCTTGTACACCTTC